Listed below are T cell receptor beta chains from one sample, sequenced in a study of cytomegalovirus exposure and HLA in healthy donors. Assay: immunoSEQ multiplex PCR; the TCRdb copy retains only in-frame clones and omits some. The profile shows about 37,000 clones, 81% of them singletons. Sequencing was performed on PBMCs. Source of these receptors: a woman aged 40 to 50 in good health and CMV-seronegative. CDR3s include the opening cysteine and the closing phenylalanine or tryptophan. Each record gives: V gene, clone size, D gene, J gene, CDR3 protein, CDR3 DNA. A D gene is named only where the DNA matches it firmly. Clone sizes are given selectively: once, few, many, or a class where the clone is expanded.

v_gene: TRBV11-2; abundance: .; d_gene: TRBD2; j_gene: TRBJ2-5; CDR3aa: CASSLLAGVSQETQYF; CDR3nt: TGTGCCAGCAGCTTACTTGCGGGGGTTAGCCAAGAGACCCAGTACTTC
v_gene: TRBV28; abundance: .; d_gene: .; j_gene: TRBJ1-2; CDR3aa: CASSLGEVDYGYTF; CDR3nt: TGTGCCAGCAGTTTGGGGGAGGTGGATTATGGCTACACCTTC
v_gene: TRBV7-2; abundance: .; d_gene: .; j_gene: TRBJ2-3; CDR3aa: CASSWPTSGTDTQYF; CDR3nt: TGTGCCAGCAGCTGGCCGACCTCGGGGACAGATACGCAGTATTTT
v_gene: TRBV7-2; abundance: .; d_gene: TRBD2; j_gene: TRBJ2-5; CDR3aa: CASSLGGLAGGQETQYF; CDR3nt: TGTGCCAGCAGCTTAGGGGGACTAGCGGGGGGGCAAGAGACCCAGTACTTC
v_gene: TRBV9; abundance: .; d_gene: TRBD1; j_gene: TRBJ2-3; CDR3aa: CASSVGWTGFYTQYF; CDR3nt: TGTGCCAGCAGCGTAGGATGGACAGGGTTTTATACGCAGTATTTT
v_gene: TRBV2; abundance: .; d_gene: .; j_gene: TRBJ2-5; CDR3aa: CASQHDDTGLKETQYF; CDR3nt: TGTGCCAGCCAGCACGACGATACAGGGTTGAAAGAGACCCAGTACTTC
v_gene: TRBV5-6; abundance: .; d_gene: TRBD2; j_gene: TRBJ2-1; CDR3aa: CASSAGLAVYNEQFF; CDR3nt: TGTGCCAGCAGCGCGGGACTAGCCGTTTACAATGAGCAGTTCTTC
v_gene: TRBV28; abundance: .; d_gene: TRBD1; j_gene: TRBJ1-2; CDR3aa: CASSGTDYGYTF; CDR3nt: TGTGCCAGCAGTGGGACAGACTATGGCTACACCTTC
v_gene: TRBV6-5; abundance: .; d_gene: .; j_gene: TRBJ1-5; CDR3aa: CASSATGYQPQHF; CDR3nt: TGTGCCAGCAGTGCTACAGGGTATCAGCCCCAGCATTTT
v_gene: TRBV15; abundance: few; d_gene: .; j_gene: TRBJ2-7; CDR3aa: CATSPFPRDEQYF; CDR3nt: TGTGCCACCAGCCCGTTTCCCCGGGACGAGCAGTACTTC
v_gene: TRBV7-9; abundance: .; d_gene: TRBD1; j_gene: TRBJ1-1; CDR3aa: CASSDRGELMNTEAFF; CDR3nt: TGTGCCAGCAGCGACAGGGGAGAACTTATGAACACTGAAGCTTTCTTT
v_gene: TRBV9; abundance: few; d_gene: TRBD2; j_gene: TRBJ2-3; CDR3aa: CASRGTITDTQYF; CDR3nt: TGTGCCAGCAGGGGGACTATCACAGATACGCAGTATTTT
v_gene: TRBV25-1; abundance: .; d_gene: TRBD1; j_gene: TRBJ1-1; CDR3aa: CASSGGQGNTEAFF; CDR3nt: TGTGCCAGCAGTGGGGGACAGGGGAACACTGAAGCTTTCTTT
v_gene: TRBV4-3; abundance: .; d_gene: TRBD2; j_gene: TRBJ2-2; CDR3aa: CASSVLAGGPRNTGELFF; CDR3nt: TGCGCCAGCAGCGTACTAGCGGGGGGGCCACGGAACACCGGGGAGCTGTTTTTT
v_gene: TRBV27; abundance: .; d_gene: TRBD1; j_gene: TRBJ1-5; CDR3aa: CASSPTGINQPQHF; CDR3nt: TGTGCCAGCAGTCCGACAGGGATCAATCAGCCCCAGCATTTT
v_gene: TRBV2; abundance: .; d_gene: TRBD2; j_gene: TRBJ2-3; CDR3aa: CASGWGGGGFGTDTQYF; CDR3nt: TGTGCCAGCGGCTGGGGCGGGGGGGGGTTCGGCACAGATACGCAGTATTTT
v_gene: TRBV7-2; abundance: .; d_gene: TRBD1; j_gene: TRBJ1-5; CDR3aa: CASSFAPGQGGQPQHF; CDR3nt: TGTGCCAGCAGCTTTGCCCCGGGACAGGGGGGTCAGCCCCAGCATTTT
v_gene: TRBV2; abundance: .; d_gene: TRBD1; j_gene: TRBJ2-5; CDR3aa: CASSPQGATEETQYF; CDR3nt: TGTGCCAGCAGTCCCCAGGGGGCGACAGAAGAGACCCAGTACTTC
v_gene: TRBV18; abundance: .; d_gene: .; j_gene: TRBJ1-1; CDR3aa: CASSPPGRRNTEAFF; CDR3nt: TGTGCCAGCTCACCACCGGGGCGGAGGAACACTGAAGCTTTCTTT
v_gene: TRBV28; abundance: .; d_gene: TRBD1; j_gene: TRBJ1-1; CDR3aa: CASSLPGQINTEAFF; CDR3nt: TGTGCCAGCAGCCTCCCGGGACAGATTAACACTGAAGCTTTCTTT
v_gene: TRBV4-2; abundance: .; d_gene: .; j_gene: TRBJ1-2; CDR3aa: CASSQESYYGYTF; CDR3nt: TGTGCCAGCAGCCAAGAGAGCTACTATGGCTACACCTTC
v_gene: TRBV5-1; abundance: .; d_gene: TRBD2; j_gene: TRBJ2-1; CDR3aa: CASSLGLAGHYNEQFF; CDR3nt: TGCGCCAGCAGCTTAGGGCTAGCGGGACACTACAATGAGCAGTTCTTC
v_gene: TRBV27; abundance: .; d_gene: .; j_gene: TRBJ2-4; CDR3aa: CASSLSQGKNIQYF; CDR3nt: TGTGCCAGCAGTTTATCGCAGGGGAAAAACATTCAGTACTTC
v_gene: TRBV28; abundance: .; d_gene: .; j_gene: TRBJ1-5; CDR3aa: CASSPKQGTQPQHF; CDR3nt: TGTGCCAGCAGTCCTAAACAGGGAACTCAGCCCCAGCATTTT
v_gene: TRBV29-1; abundance: .; d_gene: .; j_gene: TRBJ2-5; CDR3aa: CSVQGDIQETQYF; CDR3nt: TGCAGCGTCCAAGGGGATATACAAGAGACCCAGTACTTC
v_gene: TRBV28; abundance: .; d_gene: .; j_gene: TRBJ2-3; CDR3aa: CASSGWDSSTDTQYF; CDR3nt: TGTGCCAGCAGTGGATGGGACTCGAGCACAGATACGCAGTATTTT
v_gene: TRBV19; abundance: .; d_gene: TRBD1; j_gene: TRBJ1-5; CDR3aa: CASSIHRTGRNQPQHF; CDR3nt: TGTGCCAGTAGTATACACCGGACAGGACGCAATCAGCCCCAGCATTTT
v_gene: TRBV6-5; abundance: .; d_gene: .; j_gene: TRBJ2-3; CDR3aa: CASSSQGNTQYF; CDR3nt: TGTGCCAGCAGTTCTCAGGGGAATACGCAGTATTTT
v_gene: TRBV5-6; abundance: few; d_gene: TRBD1; j_gene: TRBJ1-2; CDR3aa: CASSLVQGAQRGGYTF; CDR3nt: TGTGCCAGCAGCTTGGTCCAGGGGGCGCAAAGGGGCGGCTACACCTTC
v_gene: TRBV27; abundance: .; d_gene: .; j_gene: TRBJ2-3; CDR3aa: CASKWGGAGDTQYF; CDR3nt: TGTGCCAGCAAATGGGGGGGGGCTGGGGATACGCAGTATTTT
v_gene: TRBV9; abundance: .; d_gene: TRBD1; j_gene: TRBJ1-2; CDR3aa: CASSVGQGAGYTF; CDR3nt: TGTGCCAGCAGCGTAGGACAGGGGGCTGGCTACACCTTC
v_gene: TRBV4-1; abundance: .; d_gene: TRBD1; j_gene: TRBJ1-1; CDR3aa: CASSQGQGVNTEAFF; CDR3nt: TGCGCCAGCAGCCAAGGACAGGGCGTGAACACTGAAGCTTTCTTT
v_gene: TRBV6-1; abundance: .; d_gene: .; j_gene: TRBJ2-2; CDR3aa: CASSERARNTGELFF; CDR3nt: TGTGCCAGCAGTGAGAGGGCGAGGAACACCGGGGAGCTGTTTTTT
v_gene: TRBV5-4; abundance: .; d_gene: TRBD1; j_gene: TRBJ2-3; CDR3aa: CASSFQGAGTDTQYF; CDR3nt: TGTGCCAGCAGCTTTCAGGGGGCGGGTACAGATACGCAGTATTTT
v_gene: TRBV7-6; abundance: .; d_gene: .; j_gene: TRBJ2-1; CDR3aa: CASSLAAVSYNEQFF; CDR3nt: TGTGCCAGCAGCTTAGCCGCGGTCTCCTACAATGAGCAGTTCTTC
v_gene: TRBV5-1; abundance: .; d_gene: TRBD1; j_gene: TRBJ1-1; CDR3aa: CASSRQGFHTEAFF; CDR3nt: TGCGCCAGCAGTCGACAGGGGTTCCACACTGAAGCTTTCTTT
v_gene: TRBV2; abundance: few; d_gene: .; j_gene: TRBJ1-2; CDR3aa: CASSKLERYGYTF; CDR3nt: TGTGCCAGCAGTAAACTCGAACGCTATGGCTACACCTTC
v_gene: TRBV5-8; abundance: .; d_gene: .; j_gene: TRBJ2-1; CDR3aa: CASSRPPGAGNNEQFF; CDR3nt: TGTGCCAGCAGCCGACCCCCCGGGGCGGGGAACAATGAGCAGTTCTTC